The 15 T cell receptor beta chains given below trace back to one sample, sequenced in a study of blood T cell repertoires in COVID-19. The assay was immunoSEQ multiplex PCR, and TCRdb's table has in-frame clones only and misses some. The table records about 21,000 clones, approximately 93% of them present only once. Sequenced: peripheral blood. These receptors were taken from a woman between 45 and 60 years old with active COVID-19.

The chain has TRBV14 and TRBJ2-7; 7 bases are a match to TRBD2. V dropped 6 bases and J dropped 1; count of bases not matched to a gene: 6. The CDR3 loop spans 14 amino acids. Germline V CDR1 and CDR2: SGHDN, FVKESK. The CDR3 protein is CASRWRGRSYEQYF. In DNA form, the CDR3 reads TGTGCCAGCAGGTGGCGGGGGAGATCCTACGAGCAGTACTTC.

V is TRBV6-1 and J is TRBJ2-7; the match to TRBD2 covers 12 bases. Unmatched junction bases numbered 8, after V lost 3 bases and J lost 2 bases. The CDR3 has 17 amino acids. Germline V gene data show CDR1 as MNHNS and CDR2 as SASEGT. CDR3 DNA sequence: TGTGCCAGCAGTGAGCGACTAGCGGGAGATGACACCTACGAGCAGTACTTC. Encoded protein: CASSERLAGDDTYEQYF.

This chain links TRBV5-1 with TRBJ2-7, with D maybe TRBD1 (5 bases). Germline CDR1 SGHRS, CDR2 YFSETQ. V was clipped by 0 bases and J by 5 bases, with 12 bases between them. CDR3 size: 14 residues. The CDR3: CASSLDGAEDEQYF. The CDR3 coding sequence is TGCGCCAGCAGCTTGGATGGGGCCGAGGACGAGCAGTACTTC.

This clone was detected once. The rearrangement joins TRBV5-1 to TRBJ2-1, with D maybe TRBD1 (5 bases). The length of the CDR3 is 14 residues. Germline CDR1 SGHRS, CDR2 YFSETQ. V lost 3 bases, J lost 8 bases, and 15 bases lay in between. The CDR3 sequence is CASSSQGVGDEQFF. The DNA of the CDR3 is TGCGCCAGCAGCTCGCAGGGCGTGGGCGATGAGCAGTTCTTC.

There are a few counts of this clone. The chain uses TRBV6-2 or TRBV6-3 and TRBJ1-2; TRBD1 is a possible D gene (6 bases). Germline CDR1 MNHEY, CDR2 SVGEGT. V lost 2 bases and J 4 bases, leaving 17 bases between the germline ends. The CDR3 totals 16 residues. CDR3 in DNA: TGTGCCAGCAGTTACGGGCCAGGGGAAGGGGGCTATGGCTACACCTTC. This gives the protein CASSYGPGEGGYGYTF.

CDR3 sequence reads: CASSPHRGSEKLFF. The CDR3 bases are TGTGCCAGCAGCCCCCACAGGGGAAGTGAAAAACTGTTTTTT. This chain joins TRBV5-8 and TRBJ1-4, with 7 positions matching TRBD1. The junction had 7 bases not matched to a gene; V was cut back by 4 bases and J by 7 bases. The CDR3 sequence is 14 residues long. The V gene's germline CDR1 is SGHTS and CDR2 YDEGEE.

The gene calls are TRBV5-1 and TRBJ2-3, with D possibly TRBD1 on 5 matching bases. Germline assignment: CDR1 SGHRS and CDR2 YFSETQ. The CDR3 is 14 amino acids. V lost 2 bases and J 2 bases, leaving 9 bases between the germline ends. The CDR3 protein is CASSFSQDTDTQYF. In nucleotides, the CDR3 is TGCGCCAGCAGCTTTTCACAGGACACAGATACGCAGTATTTT.

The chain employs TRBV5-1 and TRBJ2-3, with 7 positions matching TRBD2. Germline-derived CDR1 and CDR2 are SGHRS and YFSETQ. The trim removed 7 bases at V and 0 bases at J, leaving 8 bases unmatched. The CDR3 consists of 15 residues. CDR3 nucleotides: TGCGCCAGCTGGGCTAGCGGCATAAGCACAGATACGCAGTATTTT. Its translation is CASWASGISTDTQYF.

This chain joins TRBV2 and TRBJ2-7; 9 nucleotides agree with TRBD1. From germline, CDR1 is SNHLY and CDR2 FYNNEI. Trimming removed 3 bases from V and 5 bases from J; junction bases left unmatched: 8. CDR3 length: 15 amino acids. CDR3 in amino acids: CASSESFGTGNEQYF. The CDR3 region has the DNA TGTGCCAGCAGTGAGAGTTTCGGGACAGGGAACGAGCAGTACTTC.

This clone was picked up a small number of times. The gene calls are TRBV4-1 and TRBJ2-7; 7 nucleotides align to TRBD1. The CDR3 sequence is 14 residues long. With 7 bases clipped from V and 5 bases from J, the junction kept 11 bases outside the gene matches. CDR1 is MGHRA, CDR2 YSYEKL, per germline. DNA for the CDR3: TGCGCCAGCACAAATGAACTACAGGGGAACGAGCAGTACTTC. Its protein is CASTNELQGNEQYF.

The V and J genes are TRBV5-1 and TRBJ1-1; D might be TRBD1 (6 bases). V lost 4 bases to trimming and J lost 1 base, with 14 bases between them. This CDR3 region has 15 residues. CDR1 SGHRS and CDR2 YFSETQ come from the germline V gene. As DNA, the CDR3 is TGCGCCAGCAGCAGAAGGACAGCGTCGAACACTGAAGCTTTCTTT. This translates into CASSRRTASNTEAFF.

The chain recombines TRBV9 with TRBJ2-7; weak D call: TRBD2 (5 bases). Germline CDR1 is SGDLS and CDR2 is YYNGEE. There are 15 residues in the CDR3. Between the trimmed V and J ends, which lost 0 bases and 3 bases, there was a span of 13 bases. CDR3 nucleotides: TGTGCCAGCAGCGTAGCAGAGGGTCCATACTACGAGCAGTACTTC. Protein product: CASSVAEGPYYEQYF.

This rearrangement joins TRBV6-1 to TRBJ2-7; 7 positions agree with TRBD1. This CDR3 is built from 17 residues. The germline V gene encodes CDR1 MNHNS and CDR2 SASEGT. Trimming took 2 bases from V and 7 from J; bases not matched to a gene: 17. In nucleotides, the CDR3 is TGTGCCAGCAGTGAAATGATACCGGGACAGCTGTCTCTAGAGCAGTACTTC. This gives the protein CASSEMIPGQLSLEQYF.

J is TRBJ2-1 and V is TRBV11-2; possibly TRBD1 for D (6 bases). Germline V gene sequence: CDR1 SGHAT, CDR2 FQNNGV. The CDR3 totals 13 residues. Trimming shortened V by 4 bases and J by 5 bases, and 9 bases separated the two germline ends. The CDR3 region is CASSSDRHNEQFF. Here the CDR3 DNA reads TGTGCCAGCAGCTCGGACAGACACAATGAGCAGTTCTTC.

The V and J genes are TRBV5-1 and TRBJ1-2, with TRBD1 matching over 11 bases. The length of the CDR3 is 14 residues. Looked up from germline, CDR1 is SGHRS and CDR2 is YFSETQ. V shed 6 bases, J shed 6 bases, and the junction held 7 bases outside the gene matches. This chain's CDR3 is CASTLEGQGDGYTF. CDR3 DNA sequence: TGCGCCAGCACCCTGGAGGGACAGGGGGATGGCTACACCTTC.